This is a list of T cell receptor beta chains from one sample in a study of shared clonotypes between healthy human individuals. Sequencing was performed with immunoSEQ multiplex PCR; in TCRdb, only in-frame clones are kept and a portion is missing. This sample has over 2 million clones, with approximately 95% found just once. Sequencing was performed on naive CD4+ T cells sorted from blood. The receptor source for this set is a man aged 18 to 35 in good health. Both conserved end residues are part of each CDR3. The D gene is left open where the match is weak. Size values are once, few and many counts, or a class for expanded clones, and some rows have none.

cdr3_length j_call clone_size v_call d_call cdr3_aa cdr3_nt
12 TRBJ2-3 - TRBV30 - CAWSVLSDTQYF TGTGCCTGGAGTGTATTGTCGGATACGCAGTATTTT
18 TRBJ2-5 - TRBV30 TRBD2 CAWSTMRTSGGAGETQYF TGTGCCTGGAGTACAATGAGGACTAGCGGGGGGGCCGGGGAGACCCAGTACTTC
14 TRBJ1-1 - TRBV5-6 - CASSSRDWNTEAFF TGTGCCAGCAGCTCGCGAGACTGGAACACTGAAGCTTTCTTT
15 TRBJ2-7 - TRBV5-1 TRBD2 CASSPPGLAGVEQYF TGCGCCAGCAGCCCACCGGGACTAGCGGGGGTTGAGCAGTACTTC
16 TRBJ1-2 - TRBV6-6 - CASSRNSVGGVYGYTF TGTGCCAGCAGCAGAAATTCCGTCGGGGGCGTCTATGGCTACACCTTC
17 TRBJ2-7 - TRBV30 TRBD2 CAWSGLAGGHFAYEQYF TGTGCCTGGAGTGGACTAGCGGGGGGGCACTTTGCCTACGAGCAGTACTTC
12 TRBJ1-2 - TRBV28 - CASGERLYGYTF TGTGCCAGCGGTGAGCGACTCTATGGCTACACCTTC
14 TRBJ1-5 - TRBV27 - CASSSRQLNQPQHF TGTGCCAGCAGTTCCCGACAGTTGAATCAGCCCCAGCATTTT
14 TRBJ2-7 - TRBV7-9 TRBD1 CASTQTGAPYEQYF TGTGCCAGCACCCAGACAGGGGCCCCCTACGAGCAGTACTTC
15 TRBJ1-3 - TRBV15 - CATTFGGSTGNTIYF TGTGCCACCACCTTTGGGGGCTCTACTGGAAACACCATATATTTT
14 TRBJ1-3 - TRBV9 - CASSTRRDGNTIYF TGTGCCAGCTCTACACGTAGGGATGGAAACACCATATATTTT
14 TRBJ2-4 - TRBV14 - CASSALVAKNIQYF TGTGCCAGCAGCGCCTTGGTGGCCAAAAACATTCAGTACTTC
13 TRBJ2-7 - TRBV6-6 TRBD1 CASRRQGTDEQYF TGTGCCAGCAGAAGACAGGGGACGGACGAGCAGTACTTC
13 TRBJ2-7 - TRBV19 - CASSIGPGYEQYF TGTGCCAGTAGTATTGGGCCCGGATACGAGCAGTACTTC
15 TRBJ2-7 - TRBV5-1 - CASSPEAVPNYEQYF TGCGCCAGCAGCCCCGAGGCAGTTCCGAACTACGAGCAGTACTTC
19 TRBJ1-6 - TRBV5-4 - CASSLEKAGFGSYNSPLHF TGTGCCAGCAGCTTGGAGAAGGCCGGGTTTGGCTCCTATAATTCACCCCTCCACTTT
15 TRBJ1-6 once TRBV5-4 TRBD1 CASSADRGRGSPLHF TGTGCCAGCAGCGCAGACAGGGGGCGCGGTTCACCCCTCCACTTT
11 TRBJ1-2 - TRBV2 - CASHSLAGYTF TGTGCCAGCCACAGTTTGGCTGGCTACACCTTC
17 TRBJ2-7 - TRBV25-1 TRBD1 CASSESGTGRMRHEQYF TGTGCCAGCAGTGAATCGGGGACAGGGAGGATGAGGCACGAGCAGTACTTC
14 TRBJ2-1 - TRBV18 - CASSPPGRSNEQFF TGTGCCAGCTCACCACCAGGGAGGTCCAATGAGCAGTTCTTC
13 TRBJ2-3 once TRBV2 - CASRAHGTDTQYF TGTGCCAGCAGGGCCCATGGCACAGATACGCAGTATTTT
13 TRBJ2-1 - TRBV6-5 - CASSTLNLNEQFF TGTGCCAGCAGCACTTTAAATCTGAATGAGCAGTTCTTC
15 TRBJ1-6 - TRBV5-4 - CASSRTISYNSPLHF TGTGCCAGCAGCCGCACCATCTCCTATAATTCACCCCTCCACTTT
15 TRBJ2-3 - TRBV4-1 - CASSQFDTSTDTQYF TGCGCCAGCAGCCAATTCGACACCAGCACAGATACGCAGTATTTT
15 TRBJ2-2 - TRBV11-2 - CASTSTQPYTGELFF TGTGCCAGCACCTCCACCCAGCCCTACACCGGGGAGCTGTTTTTT
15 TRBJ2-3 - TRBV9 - CASSVVGAGTDTQYF TGTGCCAGCAGCGTAGTTGGGGCTGGCACAGATACGCAGTATTTT
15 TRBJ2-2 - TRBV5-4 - CASSLGGVSTGELFF TGTGCCAGCAGCTTGGGAGGAGTGAGCACCGGGGAGCTGTTTTTT
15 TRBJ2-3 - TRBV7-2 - CASSLAATNTDTQYF TGTGCCAGCAGCTTAGCGGCTACAAACACAGATACGCAGTATTTT
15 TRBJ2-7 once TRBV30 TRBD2 CAGGTSGSRTYEQYF TGTGCCGGGGGGACTAGCGGGAGCCGGACCTACGAGCAGTACTTC
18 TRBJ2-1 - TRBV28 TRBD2 CASSRLAGTRSSYNEQFF TGTGCCAGCAGTAGACTAGCGGGCACCCGGAGCTCCTACAATGAGCAGTTCTTC
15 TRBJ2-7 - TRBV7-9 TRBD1 CASSPRTGGPYEQYF TGTGCCAGCAGCCCAAGGACAGGGGGTCCCTACGAGCAGTACTTC
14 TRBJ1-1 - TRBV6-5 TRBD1 CASRRTGLGTEAFF TGTGCCAGCAGAAGGACAGGGCTGGGCACTGAAGCTTTCTTT
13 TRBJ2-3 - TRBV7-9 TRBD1 CASSLSRGDTQYF TGTGCCAGCAGCTTATCCAGGGGGGATACGCAGTATTTT
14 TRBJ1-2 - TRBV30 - CAWSRGTGNYGYTF TGTGCCTGGAGTCGGGGAACAGGGAACTATGGCTACACCTTC
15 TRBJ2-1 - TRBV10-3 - CATLLAGPPYNEQFF TGTGCCACCCTTCTGGCGGGGCCCCCCTACAATGAGCAGTTCTTC
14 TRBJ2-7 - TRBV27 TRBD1 CASSLGTATYEQYF TGTGCCAGCAGCCTCGGGACAGCTACCTACGAGCAGTACTTC
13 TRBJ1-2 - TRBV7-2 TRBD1 CASSLIPGGGYTF TGTGCCAGCAGCTTAATACCAGGGGGAGGCTACACCTTC
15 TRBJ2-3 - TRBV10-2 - CASKNFQRSTDTQYF TGCGCCAGTAAAAACTTCCAGCGGAGCACAGATACGCAGTATTTT
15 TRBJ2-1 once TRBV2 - CASSPQGGAYNEQFF TGTGCCAGCAGCCCACAGGGGGGGGCCTACAATGAGCAGTTCTTC
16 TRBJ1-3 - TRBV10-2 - CASSDPRGAGGNTIYF TGCGCCAGCAGTGACCCGAGAGGGGCAGGTGGAAACACCATATATTTT
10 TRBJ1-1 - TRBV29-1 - CSAVDREAFF TGCAGCGCTGTCGACAGGGAAGCTTTCTTT
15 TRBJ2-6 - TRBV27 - CATRLAGIGANVLTF TGTGCCACCCGCCTGGCAGGGATCGGGGCCAACGTCCTGACTTTC